Listed here are 24 T cell receptor beta chains from one sample, sequenced in a study of T cells after somatic rescue of genetic block. Clones were read by immunoSEQ multiplex PCR, and TCRdb kept only the in-frame ones, dropping some. This sample has approximately 71,000 clones, with less than 95% found just once. The sequencing input was peripheral blood mononuclear cells (PBMCs). Receptors originate from a man aged 35-49 years.

J is TRBJ2-1 and V is TRBV27, with 9 bases fitting TRBD1. This CDR3 is built from 15 residues. Germline trimming cut 3 bases from V and 6 bases from J; bases unmatched to any gene: 6. CDR1 is MNHEY and CDR2 is SMNVEV in the germline V gene (reference sequence). As DNA, the CDR3 is TGTGCCAGCAGTTTCCGGGACAGGGCCTCCAATGAGCAGTTCTTC. It yields the protein CASSFRDRASNEQFF.

The chain couples TRBV4-3 to TRBJ2-7; 10 positions match TRBD2. Germline V gene lookup returns CDR1 LGHNA and CDR2 YSLEER. The CDR3 is made up of 16 amino acids. The J segment lost 0 bases and the V segment lost 1 base, leaving 3 bases of the junction unmatched. The DNA of the CDR3 is TGCGCCAGCAGCCAAGGTAGCGGGAGGAGCTCCTACGAGCAGTACTTC. Translated, it gives CASSQGSGRSSYEQYF.

As DNA, the CDR3 is TGTGCCAGCAGCTTTCAGGGGGCCTTCGAGCAGTACTTC. Amino acids: CASSFQGAFEQYF. The gene calls are TRBV7-8 and TRBJ2-7; 8 bases agree with TRBD1. V was clipped by 3 bases and J by 6 bases; unmatched bases: 4. The germline CDR1 and CDR2 sequences are SGHVS and FQNEAQ. This CDR3 has 13 residues. The full variable domain, with the rest looked up from reference TRBV7-8 and TRBJ2-7, is GAGVSQSPRYKVAKRGQDVALRCDPISGHVSLFWYQQALGQGPEFLTYFQNEAQLDKSGLPSDRFFAERPEGSVSTLKIQRTQQEDSAVYLCASSFQGAFEQYFGPGTRLTVT.

This clone appeared once. The chain carries TRBV18 and TRBJ2-7, with D perhaps TRBD2 (5 bases). Trimming removed 2 bases at V and 0 bases at J, with 14 bases between. The CDR3 runs to 16 residues. Germline lookup yields CDR1 KGHSH and CDR2 LQKENI. In nucleotides, the CDR3 is TGTGCCAGCTCACCAGAACCGGGGATACGCTCCTACGAGCAGTACTTC. It translates to CASSPEPGIRSYEQYF.

This clone was seen just once. The chain is built from TRBV18 and TRBJ2-2; no firm D call. The CDR3 is made up of 15 amino acids. Germline loops: CDR1 KGHSH, CDR2 LQKENI. The V end was cut by 1 base, the J end by 4 bases, with 10 bases between. The chain's CDR3 is CASSPLSEFTGELFF. DNA for the CDR3: TGTGCCAGCTCACCACTTTCCGAATTCACCGGGGAGCTGTTTTTT.

The chain recombines TRBV25-1 with TRBJ2-2; D unclear. Between the trimmed V and J ends, which lost 5 bases and 10 bases, there was a span of 20 bases. There are 15 residues in the CDR3. Germline-derived CDR1 and CDR2 are MGHDK and SYGVNS. The CDR3 coding sequence is TGTGCCAGCAGTTCCCTGAGCTCATCCCAAGAGGAGCTGTTTTTT. This sequence encodes CASSSLSSSQEELFF.

This chain uses TRBV6-6 with TRBJ1-5; TRBD1 might be the D (6 bases). This CDR3 is 14 amino acids long. V was clipped by 6 bases and J by 0 bases, with 9 bases between them. CDR1 and CDR2 from the germline V gene are MNHNY and SVGAGI (reference sequence). The CDR3 DNA reads TGTGCCAGCAGAGGACAGAATAGCAATCAGCCCCAGCATTTT. Protein sequence: CASRGQNSNQPQHF.

The chain combines TRBV9 with TRBJ2-3; 9 nucleotides align to TRBD2. The germline CDR1 and CDR2 sequences are SGDLS and YYNGEE. Trimming cost V 0 bases and J 5 bases; bases outside gene matches: 4. This CDR3 is 15 amino acids long. CDR3 nucleotides: TGTGCCAGCAGCGTAGAGATGCGGGAGGGAGATACGCAGTATTTT. Its protein is CASSVEMREGDTQYF.

This CDR3 is CASSQDRGHYEQYF. Written as DNA, the CDR3 is TGTGCCAGCTCACAGGACAGGGGGCACTACGAGCAGTACTTC. The chain combines TRBV18 with TRBJ2-7, with 11 bases identical to TRBD1. Germline V gives CDR1 KGHSH, CDR2 LQKENI. Trimming removed 4 bases from V and 3 bases from J; junction bases left unmatched: 2. The CDR3 extends over 14 amino acids.

This chain connects TRBV9 to TRBJ2-7; the D gene could be TRBD1 or TRBD2 (5 bases each). CDR3 size: 14 residues. Trimming took 4 bases from V and 4 from J, leaving 15 bases between them. The germline CDR1 and CDR2 sequences are SGDLS and YYNGEE. The DNA of the CDR3 is TGTGCCAGCAGCCCTCGGGGCACTTCGTACGAGCAGTACTTC. It codes for CASSPRGTSYEQYF.

V is TRBV6-1 and J is TRBJ1-4, with D possibly being TRBD1 (5 bases). Germline lookup yields CDR1 MNHNS and CDR2 SASEGT. The V and J ends lost 4 bases and 7 bases respectively, with 16 bases between them. The CDR3 sequence is 15 residues long. DNA for the CDR3: TGTGCCAGCAGTGCCCTAGGGCGGGGGAGTGAAAAACTGTTTTTT. It is translated as CASSALGRGSEKLFF.

The CDR3 loop is CASSFNGELFF. The CDR3, as DNA: TGTGCCAGCAGTTTTAACGGGGAGCTGTTTTTT. V usage is TRBV6-6 and J usage is TRBJ2-2, with unresolved D. Germline V lookup: CDR1 MNHNY, CDR2 SVGAGI (reference sequence). The germline V and J ends were trimmed by 4 bases and 7 bases, with 4 bases remaining between them. This CDR3 contains 11 residues.

The chain recombines TRBV28 with TRBJ1-3; 8 nucleotides align to TRBD1. V shed 8 bases and J 2 bases; nucleotides not matched to a gene: 8. CDR1 is MDHEN, CDR2 SYDVKM, per germline. The CDR3 has 15 residues. CDR3 in DNA: TGTGCCAGCTGGACCCTCAGGGGGCCTGGAAACACCATATATTTT. Protein sequence: CASWTLRGPGNTIYF.

The V and J genes are TRBV28 and TRBJ2-7; either TRBD1 or TRBD2 may supply D (5 bases each). Germline values: CDR1 MDHEN, CDR2 SYDVKM. The CDR3 has 18 residues. Trimming left V 6 bases short and J 2 bases short, with 26 bases between. CDR3 DNA: TGTGCCAGCAGACCCGAATTTGCCCTAATAGAGGGGACCTACGAGCAGTACTTC. Its translation is CASRPEFALIEGTYEQYF.

This chain uses TRBV5-1 with TRBJ1-3; a possible D gene is TRBD1 (5 bases). Germline V gene sequence: CDR1 SGHRS, CDR2 YFSETQ. Trimming cost V 3 bases and J 1 base, with 14 bases left between them. The CDR3 has 16 residues. The CDR3 coding sequence is TGCGCCAGCAGCTCGGGGCCGACTGGGTCTGGAAACACCATATATTTT. Its translation: CASSSGPTGSGNTIYF.

The genes are TRBV19 and TRBJ1-5; D not resolved. In germline, CDR1 is LNHDA, CDR2 SQIVND (reference sequence). This CDR3 has 12 amino acids. Trimming removed 6 bases from V and 1 base from J, with 4 bases in between. Here the CDR3 reads CASSTSNQPQHF. The CDR3 DNA reads TGTGCCAGTAGCACCAGCAATCAGCCCCAGCATTTT.

The V and J genes are TRBV7-9 and TRBJ2-1, with D tentatively TRBD2 (6 bases). Per germline, CDR1 SEHNR and CDR2 FQNEAQ (reference sequence). Trimming removed 5 bases at V and 10 bases at J, with 21 bases between. The CDR3 consists of 15 residues. CDR3 in DNA: TGTGCCAGCAGCCGCCGGGACTCCCACCTCAAGGAGCAGTTCTTC. Translation: CASSRRDSHLKEQFF. Drawing the rest from reference TRBV7-9 and TRBJ2-1, the complete variable domain is DTGVSQNPRHKITKRGQNVTFRCDPISEHNRLYWYRQTLGQGPEFLTYFQNEAQLEKSRLLSDRFSAERPKGSFSTLEIQRTEQGDSAMYLCASSRRDSHLKEQFFGPGTRLTVL.

The CDR3 sequence: CASSAGTSGSEETQYF. CDR3 DNA: TGTGCCAGCAGCGCAGGGACTAGCGGGAGTGAGGAGACCCAGTACTTC. The chain couples TRBV5-4 to TRBJ2-5; 14 nucleotides match TRBD2. V lost 4 bases, J lost 5 bases, and 7 bases stayed unmatched. Per the germline V gene, CDR1 is SGHNT and CDR2 is YYREEE (reference sequence). CDR3 length equals 16 residues. Variable domain in full (rest from reference TRBV5-4 and TRBJ2-5): ETGVTQSPTHLIKTRGQQVTLRCSSQSGHNTVSWYQQALGQGPQFIFQYYREEENGRGNFPPRFSGLQFPNYSSELNVNALELDDSALYLCASSAGTSGSEETQYFGPGTRLLVL.

The chain couples TRBV5-4 to TRBJ2-2, with D perhaps matching TRBD1 (6 bases). The CDR3 has 15 amino acids. CDR1 is SGHNT and CDR2 is YYREEE in the germline V gene (reference sequence). V was trimmed by 0 bases and J by 3 bases, leaving 9 bases between them. The CDR3 reads CASSLGHRDTGELFF. The CDR3 DNA reads as TGTGCCAGCAGCTTGGGTCACAGGGACACCGGGGAGCTGTTTTTT.

The gene calls are TRBV23-1 and TRBJ1-6; D possibly corresponds to TRBD1 (6 bases). TRBV23-1 is identified as an open reading frame with a role that is uncertain. V was cut by 3 bases and J by 7 bases, with 13 bases left in between. CDR3 length: 15 amino acids. CDR3 sequence reads: CASSQPNRVNSPLHF. As DNA, the CDR3 is TGCGCCAGCAGTCAGCCCAACAGGGTCAATTCACCCCTCCACTTT.

This clone has a single count. This chain connects TRBV19 to TRBJ1-1; D ambiguous. CDR3 length: 16 amino acids. V lost 7 bases and J lost 1, with 19 bases in between. Germline CDR1 LNHDA, CDR2 SQIVND (reference sequence). In nucleotides, the CDR3 is TGTGCCAGTACTACTACAAGGTTTGTAAGGAACACTGAAGCTTTCTTT. Its translation is CASTTTRFVRNTEAFF.

The chain is built from TRBV5-1 and TRBJ2-2, with 8 nucleotides matching TRBD1. J lost 5 bases, V lost 4 bases, and 10 bases had no gene match. CDR3 length: 16 residues. CDR1 and CDR2 (germline): SGHRS, YFSETQ. This chain's CDR3 is CASSLTGGRRTGELFF. In nucleotides, the CDR3 is TGCGCCAGCAGCCTTACAGGGGGACGACGTACCGGGGAGCTGTTTTTT.

This sequence joins TRBV6-5 and TRBJ2-3; TRBD2 matches 10 bases. The CDR3 sequence is 15 residues long. With V trimmed by 2 bases and J by 6 bases, 5 bases remained unmatched. CDR1 is MNHEY, CDR2 SVGAGI, per germline. The CDR3 region is CASSYRAGGTDTQYF. The CDR3 DNA sequence: TGTGCCAGCAGTTACAGAGCGGGAGGGACGGATACGCAGTATTTT.

This clone was observed a single time. The chain carries TRBV5-6 and TRBJ1-5, with D uncertain. This CDR3 has 16 residues. In germline, CDR1 is SGHDT, CDR2 YYEEEE. Trimming pared 0 bases from V and 1 base from J, leaving 11 bases between. The CDR3 DNA is TGTGCCAGCAGCTTGGCGCAGCCGGGGAGCAATCAGCCCCAGCATTTT. It codes for CASSLAQPGSNQPQHF.